Included here is one TCR beta chain sequence, with context. Sequenced by immunoSEQ multiplex PCR; TCRdb stores in-frame clones only, minus some. The table includes around 180,000 clones, around 90% detected once. This entry comes from a study of T cell responses to AZD1222 COVID-19 vaccine. Germline CDR1 is LGHNA and CDR2 is YNFKEQ. The CDR3 spans 18 residues. Unmatched junction bases numbered 10, after V lost 1 base and J lost 3 bases. The origin of this receptor is an adult in good health. V usage is TRBV4-2 and J usage is TRBJ2-3; 10 bases agree with TRBD2. The starting material was peripheral blood, obtained on day 0 of AZD1222 vaccination. The CDR3 coding sequence is TGTGCCAGCAGCCAAGTAAGCGGGAGGGCCGTGGGGACAGATACGCAGTATTTT. Translation gives CASSQVSGRAVGTDTQYF.